The 5 T cell receptor beta chains below come from one sample, sequenced in a study of technical replicates of blood from a few donors. The assay was immunoSEQ multiplex PCR, and TCRdb's table has in-frame clones only and misses some. This table holds approximately 70,000 clones, over 95% found once. The specimen was T cells isolated from PBMCs. These receptors originate from a human donor in good health.

The gene calls are TRBV6-5 and TRBJ1-2; D gene uncertain. This CDR3 contains 13 residues. Germline assignment: CDR1 MNHEY and CDR2 SVGAGI. Trimming removed 3 bases from V and 4 bases from J, with 9 bases in between. The CDR3 spells CASSYISGYGYTF. As DNA, the CDR3 is TGTGCCAGCAGTTATATCAGCGGCTATGGCTACACCTTC.

The rearrangement links TRBV29-1 to TRBJ1-3; D gene ambiguous. Per germline, CDR1 SQVTM and CDR2 ANQGSEA. Trimming cost V 4 bases and J 4 bases, with 11 bases left between them. This CDR3 contains 13 residues. CDR3 amino acids: CSVGRESGNTIYF. CDR3 bases: TGCAGCGTTGGGAGGGAGAGCGGAAACACCATATATTTT.

V usage is TRBV7-7 and J usage is TRBJ2-2; D is unclear. The CDR3 spans 14 residues. CDR1 and CDR2 (germline): SSHAT, FNYEAQ (reference sequence). V was shortened by 2 bases and J by 6 bases, with 10 bases between the two germline ends. The CDR3 sequence is CASSLHQSAGELFF. The CDR3 bases are TGTGCCAGCAGCTTACATCAGTCTGCCGGGGAGCTGTTTTTT.

V usage is TRBV27 and J usage is TRBJ2-7, with 7 bases fitting TRBD2. Germline values: CDR1 MNHEY, CDR2 SMNVEV (reference sequence). CDR3 length equals 14 residues. After removal of 5 bases from V and 5 bases from J, the junction contained 9 bases not matched to a gene. CDR3 in amino acids: CASSPMGGIDEQYF. For the CDR3, the DNA is TGTGCCAGCAGTCCCATGGGGGGGATCGACGAGCAGTACTTC.

The chain carries TRBV5-1 and TRBJ1-3; D unresolved. The CDR3 length is 13 residues. The V gene lost 1 base and the J gene lost 8 bases, with 10 bases spanning the gap. CDR1 and CDR2 (germline): SGHRS, YFSETQ. This chain's CDR3 is CASSLREAHTIYF. CDR3 coding DNA: TGCGCCAGCAGCTTGCGGGAAGCGCACACCATATATTTT.